One and the same sample provided the 11 T cell receptor beta chains below, sequenced in a study of T and B cells in COVID-19 patients. Multiplex PCR with BIOMED2 TRB-A/B primer pools amplified TRB rearrangements. TCRdb reprocessed the multiplex PCR reads with MiXCR, giving one entry per CDR3 protein. Altogether 6,000 or so distinct CDR3 sequences are present, about 24% being singletons, with the ten largest covering just under 20%. Each TRB amplification used roughly 220-550 ng of genomic DNA from blood. The specimen was blood. Receptors originate from a human donor with active COVID-19.

V gene TRBV6-4 combines with J gene TRBJ1-6; no firm D call. Germline V gives CDR1 MRHNA, CDR2 SNTAGT. The CDR3 covers 13 residues. Trimming took 2 bases from V and 7 from J, leaving 6 bases between them. CDR3 in DNA: TGTGCCAGCAGTGACCGAGAGAATTCACCCCTCCACTTT. This codes for CASSDRENSPLHF.

In this sample, this clonotype is medium-sized. The chain uses TRBV5-6 and TRBJ2-2, with D unresolved. The CDR3 sequence is 11 residues long. Germline CDR1 reads SGHDT; CDR2 reads YYEEEE. Trimming stripped 2 bases from V and 6 bases from J, with 2 bases between. This CDR3 reads CASSLAGELFF. The CDR3 DNA reads as TGTGCCAGCAGCTTAGCCGGGGAGCTGTTTTTT.

This clonotype was found a few times. The chain employs TRBV4-2 and TRBJ1-2; tentative D call: TRBD1 (6 bases). Germline-derived CDR1 and CDR2 are LGHNA and YNFKEQ. CDR3 length: 16 residues. With 3 bases removed from V and 2 bases from J, the gap between germline ends came to 16 bases. The chain's CDR3 is CASSHPNAQGNYGYTF. As DNA, the CDR3 is TGTGCCAGCAGCCACCCCAACGCACAGGGAAACTATGGCTACACCTTC.

This clonotype was seen a handful of times. The genes are TRBV5-1 and TRBJ2-5; no firm D call. V lost 2 bases, J lost 2 bases, and 7 bases lay in between. The germline CDR1 and CDR2 sequences are SGHRS and YFSETQ. This CDR3 region has 13 residues. The CDR3 is CASSFTVQETQYF. The CDR3 nucleotides are TGCGCCAGCAGCTTCACCGTGCAAGAGACCCAGTACTTC. Drawing the rest from reference TRBV5-1 and TRBJ2-5, the complete variable domain is KAGVTQTPRYLIKTRGQQVTLSCSPISGHRSVSWYQQTPGQGLQFLFEYFSETQRNKGNFPGRFSGRQFSNSRSEMNVSTLELGDSALYLCASSFTVQETQYFGPGTRLLVL.

This clonotype ranks as medium-sized. The chain uses TRBV30 and TRBJ2-1; possibly TRBD1 for D (5 bases). The ends were cut back, 4 bases at V and 2 bases at J, with 9 bases in the middle. Germline CDR1 is GTSNPN and CDR2 is SVGIG (reference sequence). The CDR3 has 13 residues. CDR3 DNA sequence: TGTGCCTGGAATGACAGCCCCTACAATGAGCAGTTCTTC. It specifies CAWNDSPYNEQFF. Drawing the rest from reference TRBV30 and TRBJ2-1, the complete variable domain is SQTIHQWPATLVQPVGSPLSLECTVEGTSNPNLYWYRQAAGRGLQLLFYSVGIGQISSEVPQNLSASRPQDRQFILSSKKLLLSDSGFYLCAWNDSPYNEQFFGPGTRLTVL.

This clonotype turned up a few times. CDR3: CASSRSGPYQETQYF. CDR3 nucleotide sequence: TGTGCCAGCAGTAGAAGCGGGCCCTACCAAGAGACCCAGTACTTC. The V gene is TRBV6-2 or TRBV6-3, the J gene TRBJ2-5, with a weak D call TRBD2 (6 bases). Per germline, CDR1 MNHEY and CDR2 SVGEGT. The CDR3 runs to 15 residues. V shed 5 bases and J shed 0 bases, with 13 bases lying between them.

The rearrangement links TRBV20-1 to TRBJ1-3; D call uncertain. Germline lookup yields CDR1 DFQATT and CDR2 SNEGSKA (reference sequence). This CDR3 spans 12 amino acids. V lost 6 bases, J lost 0 bases, and 6 bases lay in between. The CDR3 protein is CSAEISGNTIYF. The CDR3 nucleotides are TGCAGTGCGGAAATCTCTGGAAACACCATATATTTT.

This clonotype is categorized as medium-sized. The rearrangement uses TRBV6-5 and TRBJ2-6, with D possibly TRBD1 on 6 matching bases. The germline V gene encodes CDR1 MNHEY and CDR2 SVGAGI. The CDR3 consists of 17 residues. Trimming removed 4 bases at V and 1 base at J, with 14 bases between. CDR3 protein: CASSFRGLASGANVLTF. CDR3 in DNA: TGTGCCAGCAGTTTCAGGGGTCTTGCTTCTGGGGCCAACGTCCTGACTTTC.

This clonotype was seen repeatedly, ten times or more. This rearrangement joins TRBV12-3 or TRBV12-4 to TRBJ2-2, with TRBD2 matching over 7 bases. The ends lost 6 bases at V and 6 bases at J; junction bases unmatched: 7. CDR3 size: 14 residues. The CDR3: CASRLSGRAGELFF. The DNA for the CDR3 is TGTGCCAGCAGATTGTCAGGGAGGGCCGGGGAGCTGTTTTTT.

Sample share makes this clonotype medium-sized. The chain links TRBV29-1 to TRBJ1-1, with D possibly TRBD1 on 6 matching bases. Germline V gene lookup returns CDR1 SQVTM and CDR2 ANQGSEA. This CDR3 comprises 13 residues. Trimming stripped 6 bases from V and 2 bases from J, with 13 bases between. The CDR3 region is CSVPRDINTEAFF. As DNA, the CDR3 is TGCAGCGTACCTCGGGACATCAACACTGAAGCTTTCTTT.

This chain connects TRBV20-1 to TRBJ2-3, with no clear D. Germline lookup yields CDR1 DFQATT and CDR2 SNEGSKA (reference sequence). This CDR3 contains 14 residues. V lost 6 bases to trimming and J lost 3 bases, with 16 bases between them. This CDR3 reads CSATVPLVTDTQYF. Here the CDR3 DNA reads TGCAGTGCCACAGTGCCCCTAGTAACAGATACGCAGTATTTT.